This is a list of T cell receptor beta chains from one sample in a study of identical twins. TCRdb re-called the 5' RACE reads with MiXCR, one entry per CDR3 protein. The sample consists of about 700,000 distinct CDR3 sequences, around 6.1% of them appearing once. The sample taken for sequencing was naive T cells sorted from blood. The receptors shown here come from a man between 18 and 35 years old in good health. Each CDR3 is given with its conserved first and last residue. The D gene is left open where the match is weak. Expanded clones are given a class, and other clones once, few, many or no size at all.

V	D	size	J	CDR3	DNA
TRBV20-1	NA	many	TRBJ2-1	CSAPTRREYNEQFF	TGCAGTGCTCCGACTAGGCGGGAATACAATGAGCAGTTCTTC
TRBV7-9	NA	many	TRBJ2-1	CASSSRASHNEQFF	TGTGCCAGCAGCTCTCGGGCTAGCCACAATGAGCAGTTCTTC
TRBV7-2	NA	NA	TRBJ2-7	CASSSRSGNYEQYF	TGTGCCAGCAGCTCCCGGAGCGGCAACTACGAGCAGTACTTC
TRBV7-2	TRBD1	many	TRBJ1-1	CASSRATGRLTEAFF	TGTGCCAGCAGCCGGGCGACAGGGCGGTTAACTGAAGCTTTCTTT
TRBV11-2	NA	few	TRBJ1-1	CASSLSVSPEAFF	TGTGCCAGCAGCTTATCGGTCAGCCCTGAAGCTTTCTTT
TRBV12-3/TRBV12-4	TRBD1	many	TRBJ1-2	CASSGTGSQKGYTF	TGTGCCAGCAGTGGGACAGGGTCACAAAAGGGCTACACCTTC
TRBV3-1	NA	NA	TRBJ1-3	CASSQGDWAAGGNTIYF	TGTGCCAGCAGCCAAGGAGACTGGGCAGCCGGTGGAAACACCATATATTTT
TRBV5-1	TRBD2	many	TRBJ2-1	CASSQLAGVNEQFF	TGCGCCAGCAGTCAACTAGCGGGAGTCAATGAGCAGTTCTTC
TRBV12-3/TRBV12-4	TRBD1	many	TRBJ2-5	CASSFLTGEETQYF	TGTGCCAGCAGTTTTTTGACAGGGGAAGAGACCCAGTACTTC
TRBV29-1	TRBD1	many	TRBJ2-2	CSATEGQWNTGELFF	TGCAGCGCGACCGAGGGACAGTGGAACACCGGGGAGCTGTTTTTT
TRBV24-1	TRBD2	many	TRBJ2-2	CATSDLGRDTGELFF	TGTGCCACCAGTGATTTGGGGAGGGACACCGGGGAGCTGTTTTTT
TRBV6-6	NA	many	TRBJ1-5	CASKERGNQPQHF	TGTGCCAGCAAGGAGAGGGGTAATCAGCCCCAGCATTTT
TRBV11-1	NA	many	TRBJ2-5	CASIGAMQETQYF	TGTGCCAGCATAGGGGCCATGCAAGAGACCCAGTACTTC
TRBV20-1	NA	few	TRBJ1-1	CSVRSMRSNTEAFF	TGCAGTGTAAGATCAATGAGGTCAAACACTGAAGCTTTCTTT
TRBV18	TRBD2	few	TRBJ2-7	CATSSGSGGEQYF	TGTGCCACCAGTAGCGGGAGTGGGGGCGAGCAGTACTTC
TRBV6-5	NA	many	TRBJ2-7	CASSSVEGDEQYF	TGTGCCAGCAGTTCCGTTGAAGGGGACGAGCAGTACTTC
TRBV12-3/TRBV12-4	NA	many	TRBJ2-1	CASRVPTSYNEQFF	TGTGCCAGCAGGGTCCCTACCTCCTACAATGAGCAGTTCTTC
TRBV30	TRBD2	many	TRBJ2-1	CAWSPTSDEQFF	TGTGCCTGGAGTCCTACTAGCGATGAGCAGTTCTTC
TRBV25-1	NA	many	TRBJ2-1	CASGRYNSGDNEQFF	TGTGCCAGCGGGCGTTATAATAGCGGCGACAATGAGCAGTTCTTC
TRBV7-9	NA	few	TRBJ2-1	CASSLEGRYGEQFF	TGTGCCAGCAGCTTAGAAGGTAGATATGGTGAGCAGTTCTTC
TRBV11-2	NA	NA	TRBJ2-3	CASSEHGISINTQYF	TGTGCCAGCAGCGAGCACGGGATTTCGATTAATACGCAGTATTTT
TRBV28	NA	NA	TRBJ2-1	CASSPGLLRGNEQFF	TGTGCCAGCAGTCCGGGCCTTTTAAGAGGGAATGAGCAGTTCTTC
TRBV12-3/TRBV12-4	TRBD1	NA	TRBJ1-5	CASSTGGFTNQPQHF	TGTGCCAGCAGTACAGGGGGCTTCACGAATCAGCCCCAGCATTTT
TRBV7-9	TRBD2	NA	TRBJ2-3	CASSSPKLAGVADTQYF	TGTGCCAGCAGCTCCCCAAAGTTAGCGGGAGTCGCAGATACGCAGTATTTT
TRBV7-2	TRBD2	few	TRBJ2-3	CASSSGTRGSQDTQYF	TGTGCCAGCAGCTCCGGGACTAGAGGTTCACAAGATACGCAGTATTTT
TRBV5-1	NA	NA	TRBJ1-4	CASSLAAGTNEKLFF	TGCGCCAGCAGCTTGGCAGCAGGAACTAATGAAAAACTGTTTTTT
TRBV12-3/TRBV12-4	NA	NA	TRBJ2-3	CASSLTRTTDTQYF	TGTGCCAGCAGTTTAACACGGACCACAGATACGCAGTATTTT
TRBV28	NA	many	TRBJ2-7	CASSLGGGRSLSYEQYF	TGTGCCAGCAGCTTAGGTGGGGGGCGGTCGCTCTCCTACGAGCAGTACTTC
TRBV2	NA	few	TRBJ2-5	CASSDSRGQETQYF	TGTGCCAGCAGTGATAGCAGGGGCCAAGAGACCCAGTACTTC
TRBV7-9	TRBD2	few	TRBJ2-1	CVTSGGSSYNEQFF	TGTGTGACTAGCGGGGGCAGCTCCTACAATGAGCAGTTCTTC
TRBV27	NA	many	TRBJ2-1	CASSSSADEQFF	TGTGCCAGCAGTTCGTCCGCGGATGAGCAGTTCTTC
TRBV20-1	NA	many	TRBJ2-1	CSARDRLGEQFF	TGCAGTGCTAGAGACCGTTTAGGGGAGCAGTTCTTC
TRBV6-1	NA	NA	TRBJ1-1	CASSTGPSGEAFF	TGTGCCAGCAGCACGGGACCAAGCGGAGAAGCTTTCTTT
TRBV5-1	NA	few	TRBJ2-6	CASSLVAAGANVLTF	TGCGCCAGCAGCTTGGTGGCAGCTGGGGCCAACGTCCTGACTTTC
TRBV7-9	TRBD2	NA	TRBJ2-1	CASIVAGDFSYNEQFF	TGTGCCAGCATCGTAGCGGGAGATTTCTCCTACAATGAGCAGTTCTTC
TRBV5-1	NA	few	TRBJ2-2	CASSWGSTGELFF	TGCGCCAGCAGCTGGGGGTCCACCGGGGAGCTGTTTTTT
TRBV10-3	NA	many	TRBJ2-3	CAISEGAGREQGDTQYF	TGTGCCATCAGTGAAGGGGCGGGACGGGAGCAAGGAGATACGCAGTATTTT